This paragraph covers one TCR beta chain sequence. These data belong to a study of blood T cell repertoires in COVID-19. Across the whole study: PBMCs, B-cell-depleted T cells, or T cells provided the cDNA or gDNA that made up the material.

Sequencing was performed with immunoSEQ multiplex PCR; in TCRdb, only in-frame clones are kept and a portion is missing. The profile shows about 100,000 clones, roughly 86% of them singletons. J gave up 5 bases and V 10 bases, and 10 bases lay outside the gene matches. This CDR3 region has 13 residues. This chain links TRBV12-3 or TRBV12-4 with TRBJ1-2, with 7 bases fitting TRBD1. The sequence was collected from a woman aged 60-75 years with acute or convalescent COVID-19. What was sequenced was peripheral blood. The CDR3 sequence: CATQQGSGYGYTF. CDR3 bases: TGTGCCACCCAACAGGGGAGTGGGTATGGCTACACCTTC.